The rows below give T cell receptor beta chains drawn from one sample of a study of blood T cell repertoires in COVID-19. The protocol was immunoSEQ multiplex PCR, while the TCRdb copy is restricted to in-frame clones and leaves out a portion. The profile shows some 330,000 clones, roughly four fifths of them singletons. Sequenced material: PBMCs or T cells enriched from blood (not recorded which). All receptors derive from a woman between 45 and 65 years old who had recovered from COVID-19. Both conserved end residues are part of each CDR3. The D gene is left open where the match is weak. Clone size is stated in some rows and not others, as once, few, many or a class when expanded.

D gene,J gene,V gene,clone size,CDR3 protein,CDR3 DNA
TRBD1,TRBJ2-7,TRBV25-1,-,CASSFGQGNEQYF,TGTGCCAGCAGTTTTGGACAGGGCAACGAGCAGTACTTC
-,TRBJ1-1,TRBV7-2,-,CASSLEGALGTEAFF,TGTGCCAGCAGCTTAGAAGGAGCGCTGGGCACTGAAGCTTTCTTT
TRBD1,TRBJ1-1,TRBV10-3,-,CANSGTGNTEAFF,TGTGCCAATTCCGGGACAGGGAACACTGAAGCTTTCTTT
-,TRBJ1-5,TRBV13,-,CASRSTVSSNQPQHF,TGTGCCAGCAGGTCGACAGTCTCTAGCAATCAGCCCCAGCATTTT
-,TRBJ1-3,TRBV9,-,CASSAQPGERGNTIYF,TGTGCCAGCAGCGCACAACCGGGAGAGCGGGGAAACACCATATATTTT
-,TRBJ1-2,TRBV4-3,-,CASSHELLTNYGYTF,TGCGCCAGCAGCCACGAACTGTTAACCAACTATGGCTACACCTTC
-,TRBJ2-6,TRBV5-1,-,CASTDPQVPGANVLTF,TGCGCCAGCACCGACCCACAGGTGCCTGGGGCCAACGTCCTGACTTTC
-,TRBJ1-2,TRBV6-5,-,CASRRTGPNYGYTF,TGTGCCAGCAGGAGAACAGGGCCTAACTATGGCTACACCTTC
TRBD1,TRBJ1-1,TRBV27,-,CASRTQGAPPTEAFF,TGTGCCAGCAGAACGCAGGGGGCGCCTCCCACTGAAGCTTTCTTT
TRBD2,TRBJ2-1,TRBV7-9,-,CASSSDGTSGRPNYNEQFF,TGTGCCAGCAGCAGCGATGGGACTAGCGGGAGGCCAAACTACAATGAGCAGTTCTTC
TRBD2,TRBJ2-1,TRBV4-1,-,CASSQRPMRGIDEQFF,TGCGCCAGCAGCCAACGCCCGATGCGGGGGATAGATGAGCAGTTCTTC
TRBD2,TRBJ2-3,TRBV28,once,CASSSRLAGTDTQYF,TGTGCCAGCAGTTCCCGACTAGCGGGGACAGATACGCAGTATTTT
-,TRBJ1-2,TRBV27,once,CASSLSVGLANYGYTF,TGTGCCAGCAGTTTATCAGTGGGCTTAGCTAACTATGGCTACACCTTC
-,TRBJ2-1,TRBV4-3,-,CASSQDLGGVASNEQFF,TGCGCCAGCAGCCAAGATCTGGGGGGAGTCGCCTCCAATGAGCAGTTCTTC
TRBD1,TRBJ2-2,TRBV2,-,CASSRDSNTGELFF,TGTGCCAGCAGCCGGGACAGTAACACCGGGGAGCTGTTTTTT
TRBD2,TRBJ2-1,TRBV7-9,few,CASSPSPTSGGSSYNEQFF,TGTGCCAGCAGCCCCTCTCCGACTAGCGGGGGCAGCTCCTACAATGAGCAGTTCTTC
-,TRBJ1-5,TRBV6-1,-,CASSLGDNQPQHF,TGTGCCAGCAGTTTAGGAGACAATCAGCCCCAGCATTTT
TRBD1,TRBJ1-5,TRBV27,-,CASSLPDRGDQPQHF,TGTGCCAGCAGTTTACCAGACAGGGGGGATCAGCCCCAGCATTTT
-,TRBJ1-1,TRBV27,-,CASSTGVNTEAFF,TGTGCCAGCAGTACAGGAGTGAACACTGAAGCTTTCTTT
TRBD1,TRBJ2-1,TRBV4-2,-,CASSHQNNRGIHNEQFF,TGTGCCAGCAGCCATCAAAATAACAGGGGGATACACAATGAGCAGTTCTTC
-,TRBJ2-5,TRBV18,-,CASSAPGHDVGETQYF,TGTGCCAGCTCAGCGCCGGGACATGATGTGGGAGAGACCCAGTACTTC
-,TRBJ1-6,TRBV27,-,CASSLSAIQGVSPLHF,TGTGCCAGCAGTTTATCGGCGATACAGGGAGTTTCACCCCTCCACTTT
TRBD1,TRBJ2-5,TRBV4-2,-,CASSHEQGAGLETQYF,TGTGCCAGCAGCCATGAACAGGGGGCTGGGTTGGAGACCCAGTACTTC
-,TRBJ2-5,TRBV19,-,CASSTGRRVNQETQYF,TGTGCCAGTAGTACCGGACGGAGGGTGAACCAAGAGACCCAGTACTTC
TRBD2,TRBJ2-3,TRBV7-2,-,CASSQRGGTDTQYF,TGTGCCAGCAGCCAGCGGGGGGGCACAGATACGCAGTATTTT
-,TRBJ1-1,TRBV7-2,-,CASSLIREGTEAFF,TGTGCCAGCAGCCTAATAAGGGAGGGGACTGAAGCTTTCTTT
-,TRBJ1-2,TRBV14,-,CASSQDQAGLRGYTF,TGTGCCAGCAGCCAAGATCAGGCGGGGCTGCGGGGCTACACCTTC
-,TRBJ1-1,TRBV30,-,CAWTGMAEAFF,TGTGCCTGGACAGGGATGGCTGAAGCTTTCTTT
TRBD1,TRBJ1-2,TRBV6-5,-,CASSYEGATLGYGYTF,TGTGCCAGCAGTTACGAGGGGGCAACCCTTGGCTATGGCTACACCTTC
TRBD2,TRBJ2-3,TRBV5-1,-,CASSRGTSGGFSTDTQYF,TGCGCCAGCAGCAGAGGGACTAGCGGGGGGTTTAGCACAGATACGCAGTATTTT
-,TRBJ2-7,TRBV5-1,-,CASSFFVGADYEQYF,TGCGCCAGCAGCTTTTTCGTTGGCGCGGACTACGAGCAGTACTTC
TRBD1,TRBJ1-3,TRBV30,-,CAWNGQGKGTIYF,TGTGCCTGGAACGGACAGGGGAAGGGCACCATATATTTT